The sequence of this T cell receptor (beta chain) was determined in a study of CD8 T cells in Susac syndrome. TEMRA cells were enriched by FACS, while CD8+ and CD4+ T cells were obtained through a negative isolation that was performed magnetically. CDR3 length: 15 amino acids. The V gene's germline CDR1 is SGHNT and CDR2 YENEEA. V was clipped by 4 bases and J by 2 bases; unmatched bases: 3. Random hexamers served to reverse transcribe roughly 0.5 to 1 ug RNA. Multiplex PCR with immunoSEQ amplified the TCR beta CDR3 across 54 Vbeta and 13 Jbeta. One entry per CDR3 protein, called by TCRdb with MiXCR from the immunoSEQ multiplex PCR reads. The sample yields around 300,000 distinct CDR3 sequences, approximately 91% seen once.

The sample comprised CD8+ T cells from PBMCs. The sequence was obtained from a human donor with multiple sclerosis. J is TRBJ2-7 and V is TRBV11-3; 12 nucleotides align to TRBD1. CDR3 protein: CASSYGTGGPYEQYF. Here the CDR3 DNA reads TGTGCCAGCAGCTACGGGACAGGGGGCCCCTACGAGCAGTACTTC.